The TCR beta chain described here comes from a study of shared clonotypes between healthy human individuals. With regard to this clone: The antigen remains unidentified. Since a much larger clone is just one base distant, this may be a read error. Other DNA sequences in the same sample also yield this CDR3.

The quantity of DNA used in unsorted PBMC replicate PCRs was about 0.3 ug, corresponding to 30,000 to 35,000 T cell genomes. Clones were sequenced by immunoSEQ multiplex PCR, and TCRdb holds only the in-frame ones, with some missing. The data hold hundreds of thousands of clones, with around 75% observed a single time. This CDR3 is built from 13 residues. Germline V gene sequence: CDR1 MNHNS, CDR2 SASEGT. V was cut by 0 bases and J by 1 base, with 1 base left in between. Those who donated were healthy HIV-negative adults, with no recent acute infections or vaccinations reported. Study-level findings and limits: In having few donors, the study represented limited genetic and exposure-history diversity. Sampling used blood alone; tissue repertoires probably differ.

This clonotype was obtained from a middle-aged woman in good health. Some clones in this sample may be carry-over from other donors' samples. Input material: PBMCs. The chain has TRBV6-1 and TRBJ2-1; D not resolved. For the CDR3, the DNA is TGTGCCAGCAGTGAAGCGTCCTACAATGAGCAGTTCTTC. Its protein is CASSEASYNEQFF.